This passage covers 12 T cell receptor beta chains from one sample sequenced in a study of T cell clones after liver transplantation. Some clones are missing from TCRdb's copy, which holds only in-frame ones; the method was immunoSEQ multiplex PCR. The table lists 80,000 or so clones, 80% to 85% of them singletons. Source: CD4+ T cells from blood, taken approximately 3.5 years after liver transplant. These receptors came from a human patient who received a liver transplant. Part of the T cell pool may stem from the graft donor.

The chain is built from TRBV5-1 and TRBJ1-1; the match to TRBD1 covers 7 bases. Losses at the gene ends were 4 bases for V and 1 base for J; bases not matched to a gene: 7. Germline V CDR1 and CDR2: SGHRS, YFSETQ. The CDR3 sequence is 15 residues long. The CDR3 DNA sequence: TGCGCCAGCAGCGATAATACAGGGGAGAACACTGAAGCTTTCTTT. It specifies CASSDNTGENTEAFF.

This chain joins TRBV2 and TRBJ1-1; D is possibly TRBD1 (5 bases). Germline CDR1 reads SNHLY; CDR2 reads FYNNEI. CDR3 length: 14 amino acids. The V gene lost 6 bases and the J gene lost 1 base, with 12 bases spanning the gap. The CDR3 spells CASSRGLPNTEAFF. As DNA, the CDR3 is TGTGCCAGCAGCCGGGGACTGCCGAACACTGAAGCTTTCTTT.

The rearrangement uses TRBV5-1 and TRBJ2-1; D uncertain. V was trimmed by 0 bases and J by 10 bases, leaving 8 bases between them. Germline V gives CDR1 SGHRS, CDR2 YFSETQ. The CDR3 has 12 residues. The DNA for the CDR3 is TGCGCCAGCAGCTTGGCGGGCTTAGAGCAGTTCTTC. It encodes CASSLAGLEQFF.

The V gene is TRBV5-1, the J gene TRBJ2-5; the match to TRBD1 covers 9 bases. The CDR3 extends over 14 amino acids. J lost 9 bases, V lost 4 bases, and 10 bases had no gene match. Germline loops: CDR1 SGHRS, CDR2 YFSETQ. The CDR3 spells CASSDGQGLEAQYF. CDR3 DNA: TGCGCCAGCAGCGATGGACAGGGGCTCGAGGCCCAGTACTTC. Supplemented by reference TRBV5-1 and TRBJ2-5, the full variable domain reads KAGVTQTPRYLIKTRGQQVTLSCSPISGHRSVSWYQQTPGQGLQFLFEYFSETQRNKGNFPGRFSGRQFSNSRSEMNVSTLELGDSALYLCASSDGQGLEAQYFGPGTRLLVL.

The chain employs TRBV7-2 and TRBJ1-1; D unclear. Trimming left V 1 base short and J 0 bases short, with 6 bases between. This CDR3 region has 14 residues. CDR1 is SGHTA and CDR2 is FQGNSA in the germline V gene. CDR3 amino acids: CASSLGGMNTEAFF. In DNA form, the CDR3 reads TGTGCCAGCAGCTTAGGGGGAATGAACACTGAAGCTTTCTTT.

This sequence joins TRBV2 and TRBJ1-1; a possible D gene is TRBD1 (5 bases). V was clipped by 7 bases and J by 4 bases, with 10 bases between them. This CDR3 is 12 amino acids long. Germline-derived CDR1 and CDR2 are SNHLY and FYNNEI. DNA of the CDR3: TGTGCCAGCACCGGGACGGTCACTGAAGCTTTCTTT. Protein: CASTGTVTEAFF.

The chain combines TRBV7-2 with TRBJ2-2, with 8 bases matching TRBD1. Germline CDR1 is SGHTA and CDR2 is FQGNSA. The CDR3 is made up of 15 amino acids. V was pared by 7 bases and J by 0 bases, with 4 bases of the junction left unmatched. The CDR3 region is CASMWDRTNTGELFF. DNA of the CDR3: TGTGCCAGCATGTGGGACAGGACGAACACCGGGGAGCTGTTTTTT.

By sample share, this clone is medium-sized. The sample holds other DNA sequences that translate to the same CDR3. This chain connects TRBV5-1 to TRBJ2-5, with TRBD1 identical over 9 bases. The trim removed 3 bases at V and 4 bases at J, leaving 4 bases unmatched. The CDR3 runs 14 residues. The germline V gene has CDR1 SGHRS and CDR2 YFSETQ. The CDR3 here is CASSSGTGRETQYF. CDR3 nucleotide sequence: TGCGCCAGCAGCTCGGGGACAGGGAGAGAGACCCAGTACTTC.

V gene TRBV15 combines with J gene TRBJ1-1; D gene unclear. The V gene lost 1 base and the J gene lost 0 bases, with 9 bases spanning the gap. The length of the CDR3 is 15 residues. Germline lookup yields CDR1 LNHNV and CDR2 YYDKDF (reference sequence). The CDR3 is CATSRGGRLNTEAFF. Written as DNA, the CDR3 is TGTGCCACCAGCAGAGGGGGAAGGTTGAACACTGAAGCTTTCTTT.

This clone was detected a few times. CDR3 loop: CSVEDSELDRPNEQFF. The CDR3 DNA follows: TGCAGCGTTGAAGATTCGGAGCTGGACAGGCCCAATGAGCAGTTCTTC. This rearrangement joins TRBV29-1 to TRBJ2-1; 7 nucleotides line up with TRBD1. The germline V gene encodes CDR1 SQVTM and CDR2 ANQGSEA. This CDR3 has 16 residues. The junction had 11 bases not matched to a gene; V was cut back by 0 bases and J by 6 bases.

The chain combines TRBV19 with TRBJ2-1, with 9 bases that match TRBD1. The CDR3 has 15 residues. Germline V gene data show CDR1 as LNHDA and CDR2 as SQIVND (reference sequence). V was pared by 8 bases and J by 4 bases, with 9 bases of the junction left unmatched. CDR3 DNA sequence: TGTGCCAGTTCACAGGGGGCACGGGATTACAATGAGCAGTTCTTC. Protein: CASSQGARDYNEQFF. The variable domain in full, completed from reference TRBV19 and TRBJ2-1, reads DGGITQSPKYLFRKEGQNVTLSCEQNLNHDAMYWYRQDPGQGLRLIYYSQIVNDFQKGDIAEGYSVSREKKESFPLTVTSAQKNPTAFYLCASSQGARDYNEQFFGPGTRLTVL.

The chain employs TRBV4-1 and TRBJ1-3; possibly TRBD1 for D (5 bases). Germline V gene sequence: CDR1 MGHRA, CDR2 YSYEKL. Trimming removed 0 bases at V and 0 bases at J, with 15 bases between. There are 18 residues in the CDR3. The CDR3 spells CASSQEFRRGFSGNTIYF. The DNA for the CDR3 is TGCGCCAGCAGCCAAGAATTTAGACGGGGCTTCTCTGGAAACACCATATATTTT.